The rows below give T cell receptor beta chains drawn from one sample of a study of blood T cell repertoires in COVID-19. Measured with immunoSEQ multiplex PCR; TCRdb has only the in-frame clones, and not every one. The sample shows some 270,000 clones, about 89% of them seen only once. The sequenced sample was peripheral blood. The receptors come from an older woman who had recovered from COVID-19. CDR3s include the opening cysteine and the closing phenylalanine or tryptophan. Fields, in order: V gene, J gene, D gene, clone size, CDR3 protein, CDR3 DNA. The D gene is left open where the match is weak. Not every row has a clone size; where given, it reads once, few, many or a size class.

v_call: TRBV29-1
j_call: TRBJ1-2
d_call: TRBD1
clone_size: few
cdr3_aa: CSVTGQPYYGYTF
cdr3_nt: TGCAGCGTCACGGGACAGCCATACTATGGCTACACCTTC

v_call: TRBV12-3/TRBV12-4
j_call: TRBJ2-7
d_call: NA
clone_size: once
cdr3_aa: CASSPVGAYEQYF
cdr3_nt: TGTGCCAGCAGCCCCGTGGGAGCCTACGAGCAGTACTTC

v_call: TRBV24-1
j_call: TRBJ2-5
d_call: TRBD1
clone_size: NA
cdr3_aa: CATSDTGTGDQETQYF
cdr3_nt: TGTGCCACCAGTGACACCGGGACAGGGGACCAAGAGACCCAGTACTTC

v_call: TRBV19
j_call: TRBJ2-2
d_call: TRBD1
clone_size: NA
cdr3_aa: CASSTSQGANTGELFF
cdr3_nt: TGTGCCAGTAGCACGTCTCAGGGGGCGAACACCGGGGAGCTGTTTTTT

v_call: TRBV6-1
j_call: TRBJ1-2
d_call: NA
clone_size: NA
cdr3_aa: CASSEGRRVGYTF
cdr3_nt: TGTGCCAGCAGTGAAGGCAGGAGGGTCGGCTACACCTTC

v_call: TRBV6-5
j_call: TRBJ1-6
d_call: NA
clone_size: NA
cdr3_aa: CASSLSYTYNSPLHF
cdr3_nt: TGTGCCAGCAGTCTATCGTATACCTATAATTCACCCCTCCACTTT

v_call: TRBV7-3
j_call: TRBJ2-2
d_call: TRBD1
clone_size: NA
cdr3_aa: CASSRDRGPNTGELFF
cdr3_nt: TGTGCCAGCAGCCGTGACAGGGGCCCGAACACCGGGGAGCTGTTTTTT

v_call: TRBV4-1
j_call: TRBJ1-2
d_call: NA
clone_size: NA
cdr3_aa: CASSPSGNYRGYTF
cdr3_nt: TGCGCCAGCAGCCCCTCAGGGAATTATCGGGGCTACACCTTC

v_call: TRBV21-1
j_call: TRBJ2-3
d_call: NA
clone_size: once
cdr3_aa: CASSKEKKRGGSTDTQYF
cdr3_nt: TGTGCCAGCAGCAAAGAGAAGAAGCGTGGAGGGTCCACAGATACGCAGTATTTT

v_call: TRBV7-9
j_call: TRBJ2-1
d_call: NA
clone_size: NA
cdr3_aa: CASSLSSRDNNEQFF
cdr3_nt: TGTGCCAGCAGTTTGTCTTCCAGGGATAACAATGAGCAGTTCTTC

v_call: TRBV19
j_call: TRBJ1-1
d_call: NA
clone_size: NA
cdr3_aa: CASSKGQLNTEAFF
cdr3_nt: TGTGCCAGTAGTAAAGGACAGTTGAACACTGAAGCTTTCTTT

v_call: TRBV7-9
j_call: TRBJ1-4
d_call: NA
clone_size: NA
cdr3_aa: CASRGTSTNEKLFF
cdr3_nt: TGTGCCAGCAGGGGGACTTCAACTAATGAAAAACTGTTTTTT

v_call: TRBV18
j_call: TRBJ1-5
d_call: TRBD1
clone_size: NA
cdr3_aa: CASSLGQPNSNQPQHF
cdr3_nt: TGTGCCAGCTCACTGGGACAGCCTAACAGCAATCAGCCCCAGCATTTT

v_call: TRBV3-1/TRBV3-2
j_call: TRBJ2-7
d_call: NA
clone_size: NA
cdr3_aa: CASRLSGSGEQYF
cdr3_nt: TGTGCCAGCAGACTTTCCGGGAGCGGCGAGCAGTACTTC

v_call: TRBV28
j_call: TRBJ1-1
d_call: NA
clone_size: NA
cdr3_aa: CASIGGLVMNTEAFF
cdr3_nt: TGTGCCAGCATAGGGGGACTAGTTATGAACACTGAAGCTTTCTTT

v_call: TRBV15
j_call: TRBJ2-5
d_call: TRBD2
clone_size: NA
cdr3_aa: CATSRGRDETQYF
cdr3_nt: TGTGCCACCAGCAGGGGGAGGGACGAGACCCAGTACTTC

v_call: TRBV18
j_call: TRBJ1-6
d_call: NA
clone_size: NA
cdr3_aa: CASSPQGLGNNSPLHF
cdr3_nt: TGTGCCAGCTCACCACAGGGGTTAGGGAATAATTCACCCCTCCACTTT

v_call: TRBV15
j_call: TRBJ2-7
d_call: TRBD1
clone_size: once
cdr3_aa: CATSRPGTGSYEQYF
cdr3_nt: TGTGCCACCAGCCGCCCCGGGACAGGGTCCTACGAGCAGTACTTC

v_call: TRBV19
j_call: TRBJ2-3
d_call: TRBD2
clone_size: NA
cdr3_aa: CASSILGLAGADTQYF
cdr3_nt: TGTGCCAGTAGTATCTTGGGACTAGCGGGGGCAGATACGCAGTATTTT

v_call: TRBV5-6
j_call: TRBJ1-2
d_call: NA
clone_size: NA
cdr3_aa: CASSPRQGIGANYGYTF
cdr3_nt: TGTGCCAGCAGCCCCCGGCAGGGAATTGGAGCTAACTATGGCTACACCTTC

v_call: TRBV7-9
j_call: TRBJ2-5
d_call: TRBD1
clone_size: NA
cdr3_aa: CASSLGDRDQETQYF
cdr3_nt: TGTGCCAGCAGCTTAGGGGACAGGGACCAAGAGACCCAGTACTTC

v_call: TRBV10-1
j_call: TRBJ2-7
d_call: NA
clone_size: NA
cdr3_aa: CASSAWLPTYEQYF
cdr3_nt: TGCGCCAGCAGTGCTTGGCTGCCGACCTACGAGCAGTACTTC

v_call: TRBV28
j_call: TRBJ2-6
d_call: TRBD1
clone_size: once
cdr3_aa: CASSLDRDGANVLTF
cdr3_nt: TGTGCCAGCAGTCTCGACAGGGATGGGGCCAACGTCCTGACTTTC

v_call: TRBV5-1
j_call: TRBJ1-2
d_call: TRBD1
clone_size: NA
cdr3_aa: CASSFGTVSHGYTF
cdr3_nt: TGCGCCAGCAGCTTCGGGACAGTCTCCCATGGCTACACCTTC

v_call: TRBV27
j_call: TRBJ1-5
d_call: TRBD1
clone_size: NA
cdr3_aa: CASSPGQGIFSNQPQHF
cdr3_nt: TGTGCCAGCAGCCCGGGACAGGGGATTTTTAGCAATCAGCCCCAGCATTTT

v_call: TRBV7-2
j_call: TRBJ2-1
d_call: TRBD2
clone_size: NA
cdr3_aa: CASSGTSGYVEQFF
cdr3_nt: TGTGCCAGCAGTGGGACTAGCGGGTATGTGGAGCAGTTCTTC

v_call: TRBV7-2
j_call: TRBJ1-4
d_call: NA
clone_size: few
cdr3_aa: CASGFTPATNEKLFF
cdr3_nt: TGTGCCAGCGGTTTCACACCTGCAACTAATGAAAAACTGTTTTTT

v_call: TRBV3-1/TRBV3-2
j_call: TRBJ2-5
d_call: TRBD2
clone_size: NA
cdr3_aa: CASSPMGLAGGPSQETQYF
cdr3_nt: TGTGCCAGCAGCCCGATGGGACTAGCGGGGGGTCCCTCTCAAGAGACCCAGTACTTC

v_call: TRBV20-1
j_call: TRBJ2-4
d_call: NA
clone_size: NA
cdr3_aa: CSAQLDIQYF
cdr3_nt: TGCAGTGCTCAGCTAGATATCCAGTACTTC

v_call: TRBV28
j_call: TRBJ1-2
d_call: TRBD1
clone_size: NA
cdr3_aa: CASTNTGQPVPYGYTF
cdr3_nt: TGTGCCAGCACAAATACGGGACAGCCGGTTCCCTATGGCTACACCTTC

v_call: TRBV6-1
j_call: TRBJ2-7
d_call: NA
clone_size: once
cdr3_aa: CASSETLTGGRGEYF
cdr3_nt: TGTGCCAGCAGTGAAACCCTGACGGGGGGCCGCGGTGAGTACTTC

v_call: TRBV14
j_call: TRBJ2-1
d_call: TRBD1
clone_size: NA
cdr3_aa: CASSFRDRSYNEQFF
cdr3_nt: TGTGCCAGCAGCTTCCGGGACAGGTCATACAATGAGCAGTTCTTC

v_call: TRBV3-1/TRBV3-2
j_call: TRBJ1-1
d_call: NA
clone_size: NA
cdr3_aa: CASSLRDSNTEAFF
cdr3_nt: TGTGCCAGCAGCCTCCGGGACTCCAACACTGAAGCTTTCTTT

v_call: TRBV9
j_call: TRBJ2-1
d_call: NA
clone_size: NA
cdr3_aa: CASSVVQGGGTEQFF
cdr3_nt: TGTGCCAGCAGCGTAGTTCAGGGGGGCGGGACCGAGCAGTTCTTC

v_call: TRBV15
j_call: TRBJ1-5
d_call: NA
clone_size: NA
cdr3_aa: CATSRDRGNSNQPQHF
cdr3_nt: TGTGCCACCAGCAGAGATCGTGGCAATAGCAATCAGCCCCAGCATTTT

v_call: TRBV28
j_call: TRBJ1-6
d_call: TRBD1
clone_size: once
cdr3_aa: CASSFGQGHSPLHF
cdr3_nt: TGTGCCAGCAGTTTCGGACAGGGCCATTCACCCCTCCACTTT

v_call: TRBV27
j_call: TRBJ1-5
d_call: TRBD1
clone_size: NA
cdr3_aa: CASADRGGNQPQHF
cdr3_nt: TGTGCCAGCGCAGACAGGGGTGGTAATCAGCCCCAGCATTTT

v_call: TRBV6-1
j_call: TRBJ2-3
d_call: TRBD2
clone_size: NA
cdr3_aa: CASSESRGGGTDTQYF
cdr3_nt: TGTGCCAGCAGTGAATCCCGCGGGGGGGGGACAGATACGCAGTATTTT

v_call: TRBV6-5
j_call: TRBJ1-3
d_call: NA
clone_size: NA
cdr3_aa: CASSSRGISGNTIYF
cdr3_nt: TGTGCCAGCAGTTCTAGGGGGATCTCTGGAAACACCATATATTTT

v_call: TRBV5-1
j_call: TRBJ2-7
d_call: TRBD1
clone_size: NA
cdr3_aa: CASSYAQGDEQYF
cdr3_nt: TGCGCCAGCAGCTACGCGCAGGGGGACGAGCAGTACTTC

v_call: TRBV15
j_call: TRBJ1-1
d_call: TRBD1
clone_size: NA
cdr3_aa: CATSRAGTGNTEAFF
cdr3_nt: TGTGCCACCAGCAGGGCCGGGACAGGGAACACTGAAGCTTTCTTT

v_call: TRBV24-1
j_call: TRBJ2-1
d_call: NA
clone_size: NA
cdr3_aa: CAINRDSYNEQFF
cdr3_nt: TGTGCCATAAACAGGGATTCCTACAATGAGCAGTTCTTC

v_call: TRBV5-4
j_call: TRBJ2-1
d_call: TRBD2
clone_size: NA
cdr3_aa: CASSLSSGGNYNEQFF
cdr3_nt: TGTGCCAGCAGCTTGAGTAGCGGGGGAAACTACAATGAGCAGTTCTTC

v_call: TRBV5-1
j_call: TRBJ1-1
d_call: TRBD1
clone_size: NA
cdr3_aa: CASSQMTGAMNTEAFF
cdr3_nt: TGCGCCAGCAGCCAGATGACAGGGGCCATGAACACTGAAGCTTTCTTT

v_call: TRBV28
j_call: TRBJ2-7
d_call: TRBD2
clone_size: NA
cdr3_aa: CASRSGGSYEQYF
cdr3_nt: TGTGCCAGCAGGTCGGGGGGTTCCTACGAGCAGTACTTC

v_call: TRBV9
j_call: TRBJ1-6
d_call: NA
clone_size: NA
cdr3_aa: CASSVQGIDSPLHF
cdr3_nt: TGTGCCAGCAGCGTACAGGGGATTGATTCACCCCTCCACTTT

v_call: TRBV24-1
j_call: TRBJ2-3
d_call: NA
clone_size: NA
cdr3_aa: CATSSGGTDTQYF
cdr3_nt: TGTGCCACCAGTAGCGGAGGCACAGATACGCAGTATTTT

v_call: TRBV2
j_call: TRBJ2-2
d_call: TRBD2
clone_size: NA
cdr3_aa: CASLSGTTGELFF
cdr3_nt: TGTGCCAGCCTTAGCGGGACGACCGGGGAGCTGTTTTTT

v_call: TRBV6-2/TRBV6-3
j_call: TRBJ1-4
d_call: TRBD1
clone_size: NA
cdr3_aa: CASSSPGQNEKLFF
cdr3_nt: TGTGCCAGCAGTTCACCGGGACAGAATGAAAAACTGTTTTTT

v_call: TRBV4-3
j_call: TRBJ2-1
d_call: TRBD2
clone_size: NA
cdr3_aa: CASSLTSGGVPFSYNEQFF
cdr3_nt: TGCGCCAGCAGCCTCACTAGCGGGGGGGTCCCCTTCTCCTACAATGAGCAGTTCTTC

v_call: TRBV19
j_call: TRBJ1-4
d_call: NA
clone_size: NA
cdr3_aa: CASSMLPGKNEKLFF
cdr3_nt: TGTGCCAGTAGTATGCTGCCAGGAAAAAATGAAAAACTGTTTTTT